This T cell receptor (beta chain) stems from a study of OX40 agonist ivuxolimab in advanced cancers. Study in general: Patients enrolled in dose escalation were diagnosed with hepatocellular carcinoma, melanoma, renal cell or head and neck cancer. General study findings and limits: Patients with a partial response at 0.1-3.0 mg/kg had among the lowest clonal expansion. CD4+ and CD8+ blood T cells expanded clonally by week 6 at 0.1 to 3.0 mg/kg.

Libraries were prepared by immunoSEQ multiplex PCR; TCRdb keeps only in-frame clonotypes and omits some of them. The table lists over 55,000 clones, about 90% of them singletons, with approximately 2% in the top ten. V was trimmed by 3 bases and J by 3 bases, leaving 11 bases between them. Germline CDR1 SGHVS, CDR2 FQNEAQ. This CDR3 spans 14 amino acids. With baseline, cycle 4 day 1, and cycle 7 day 1 as timepoints, blood was sampled. Concerning this clone: Antigen: not known.

The V and J genes are TRBV7-8 and TRBJ1-1; D possibly corresponds to TRBD1 (5 bases). Sample: CD4+ or CD8+ T cells sorted from blood, taken in a trial of the OX40 agonist ivuxolimab. This clonotype was sampled from an adult with an advanced solid tumor such as melanoma, head and neck, liver or kidney cancer. The chain's CDR3 is CASSFASRDTEAFF. The CDR3, as DNA: TGTGCCAGCAGCTTTGCAAGCAGGGACACTGAAGCTTTCTTT.